This entry is about one T cell receptor beta chain. Measured with immunoSEQ multiplex PCR; TCRdb has only the in-frame clones, and not every one. Of fewer than 70,000 clones listed, about 86% are singletons. These data come from a study of technical replicates of blood from a handful of donors. The germline V and J ends were trimmed by 0 bases and 2 bases, with 10 bases remaining between them. The CDR3 extends over 15 amino acids. Germline V gene data show CDR1 as SGDLS and CDR2 as YYNGEE. The chain joins TRBV9 to TRBJ2-3; tentatively, D is TRBD2 (6 bases). The TCR comes from a human donor in good health. Some clones in this sample may be carry-over from other donors' samples. Sequenced: PBMCs. The CDR3 nucleotides read TGTGCCAGCAGCGTAGAGGGCGGGACCACAGATACGCAGTATTTT. Translated: CASSVEGGTTDTQYF.